What follows is one T cell receptor beta chain and its context. The target antigen is unknown. This entry belongs to a study of T cells in Graves' hyperthyroidism and ophthalmopathy. Whole-study findings and limits: From stable hyperthyroidism, ophthalmopathy was separated by a 13 V-J model.

RNA transcripts were the template for amplifying TCR beta CDR3 regions. HTBI primers were the set used in a first-round RT-PCR of the TCR CDR3. TCRdb reprocessed the multiplex PCR reads via MiXCR and lists one record per CDR3 protein. The sample has approximately 600,000 distinct CDR3 sequences; 11% to 15% are singletons. Germline CDR1 reads SGHVS; CDR2 reads FNYEAQ. V was trimmed by 5 bases and J by 0 bases, leaving 22 bases between them. This CDR3 comprises 19 residues. Disease duration was under 3 months in the ophthalmopathy patients, who also had a Clinical Activity Score of at least 3 and a NOSPECS grade of at least 4. Uncontrolled infection, other autoimmune disease, pregnancy or lactation disqualified patients from enrolment.

The rearrangement links TRBV7-6 to TRBJ1-4; perhaps TRBD1 as D (5 bases). The sequence derives from a woman younger than 35 with Graves' ophthalmopathy. The source material was blood. The CDR3 DNA reads as TGTGCCAGCAGCCCAGGGAGCGGGATAAGGCTCGCAACTAATGAAAAACTGTTTTTT. Its protein is CASSPGSGIRLATNEKLFF. Variable domain in full (rest from reference TRBV7-6 and TRBJ1-4): GAGVSQSPRYKVTKRGQDVALRCDPISGHVSLYWYRQALGQGPEFLTYFNYEAQQDKSGLPNDRFSAERPEGSISTLTIQRTEQRDSAMYRCASSPGSGIRLATNEKLFFGSGTQLSVL.